A selection of T cell receptor beta chains follows, all from one sample in a study of Tregs in tolerant kidney transplant recipients. Only in-frame clones appear in the TCRdb table, and some are missing; sequencing was by immunoSEQ multiplex PCR. The data hold about 52,000 clones, with about 90% observed a single time. Sequenced here: CD8+ T cells from blood (PBMCs), sampled 24 months after the transplant. The receptors were gathered from a human patient who received a combined kidney and bone marrow transplant. Some of the T cells might come from the graft donor. Both conserved end residues are part of each CDR3. D genes are given only for firm matches. Rows may omit the clone size; those that give it use once, few, many or a size class.

TGTGCCAGCAGTTACGACAGTCAAGAGACCCAGTACTTC | CASSYDSQETQYF | - | TRBJ2-5 | TRBV4-2 | - | 13
TGTGCCTGGAGTGGCCCAGGGTGGGCTCAGCCCCAGCATTTT | CAWSGPGWAQPQHF | - | TRBJ1-5 | TRBV30 | - | 14
TGTGCCAGCAGCTCCCGATCTATGGGACAAACCTACGAGCAGTACTTC | CASSSRSMGQTYEQYF | - | TRBJ2-7 | TRBV11-3 | once | 16
TGTGCCAGACGAGACAGGGGACCCCCGAACACCGGGGAGCTGTTTTTT | CARRDRGPPNTGELFF | TRBD1 | TRBJ2-2 | TRBV19 | - | 16
TGTGCCAGCAGGAAGGGGGCGCGGGAGCAGTACTTC | CASRKGAREQYF | TRBD1 | TRBJ2-7 | TRBV27 | - | 12
TGTGCCAGTAATCCCGACCGGGAGGGGGATACGCAGTATTTT | CASNPDREGDTQYF | TRBD2 | TRBJ2-3 | TRBV19 | - | 14
TGTGCCAGCTCACGGCCAGATTCCCCAGAGCAGTACTTC | CASSRPDSPEQYF | - | TRBJ2-7 | TRBV18 | - | 13
TGTGCCAGCGTACGACTAGCGGGAGTTCAGGAGACCCAGTACTTC | CASVRLAGVQETQYF | TRBD2 | TRBJ2-5 | TRBV2 | - | 15
TGCGCCAGCTCAACAGGGTTTATATCCTACGAGCAGTACTTC | CASSTGFISYEQYF | - | TRBJ2-7 | TRBV10-2 | many | 14
TGTGCCAGTAGTATATCGGTACAGGGAGCTCAGCCCCAGCATTTT | CASSISVQGAQPQHF | - | TRBJ1-5 | TRBV19 | - | 15
TGTGCCAGCAGTCCCAACAGGGGGCTAGACTATGGCTACACCTTC | CASSPNRGLDYGYTF | TRBD1 | TRBJ1-2 | TRBV5-4 | - | 15
TGTGCCAGCAGCCGAACCCTAGCGGCCGAATACAATGAGCAGTTCTTC | CASSRTLAAEYNEQFF | TRBD2 | TRBJ2-1 | TRBV7-9 | - | 16
TGTGCCAGCAGTGAAGGCGTCGGCTACGAGCAGTACTTC | CASSEGVGYEQYF | - | TRBJ2-7 | TRBV2 | once | 13
TGCGCCAGCAGTGAGATTGAGCTCAATGAGCAGTTCTTC | CASSEIELNEQFF | - | TRBJ2-1 | TRBV10-2 | - | 13
TGTGCCAGCAGTACTTACTATGGCTACACCTTC | CASSTYYGYTF | - | TRBJ1-2 | TRBV6-5 | - | 11
TGTGCCAGCAGCTTAGGGCCGGGTAGAGAGACCCAGTACTTC | CASSLGPGRETQYF | - | TRBJ2-5 | TRBV7-8 | - | 14
TGTGCCAGCAGCGTAGCGGGGGTTGGCTACAATGAGCAGTTCTTC | CASSVAGVGYNEQFF | - | TRBJ2-1 | TRBV9 | - | 15
TGTGCCAGCAGCTTGGGGACAGGGGACACCTACGAGCAGTACTTC | CASSLGTGDTYEQYF | TRBD1 | TRBJ2-7 | TRBV5-6 | - | 15